Shown below are 17 T cell receptor beta chains from a single sample sequenced in a study of T cells in Graves' hyperthyroidism and ophthalmopathy. The CDR3 regions of TCR beta were amplified from RNA transcripts. Using the HTBI primer set, a first-round RT-PCR was run on the TCR CDR3. TCRdb redid the calling of the multiplex PCR reads with MiXCR, one entry per CDR3 protein. Here the sample spans 640,000 or so distinct CDR3 sequences, roughly 14% being singletons. Sequenced: blood. The source of these receptors is a woman aged 40 to 50 with Graves' ophthalmopathy.

The chain carries TRBV24-1 and TRBJ2-5; 8 bases are shared with TRBD1. CDR1 and CDR2 from the germline V gene are KGHDR and SFDVKD. The CDR3 runs to 17 residues. With 5 bases clipped from V and 5 bases from J, the junction kept 15 bases outside the gene matches. The CDR3 loop reads CATSAQAGQDPRETQYF. CDR3 DNA sequence: TGTGCCACCAGTGCCCAGGCGGGACAGGACCCCCGGGAGACCCAGTACTTC.

Worth noting for this clonotype: A much larger clone is a single base away; this may be a read error. This chain uses TRBV20-1 with TRBJ1-5; no clear D gene. Germline V lookup: CDR1 DFQATT, CDR2 SNEGSKA (reference sequence). The CDR3 totals 13 residues. CDR3 protein: CSAGDGEDQPQHF. CDR3 DNA sequence: TGCAGTGCTGGAGACGGGGAAGATCAGCCCCAGCATTTT.

This clonotype was picked up many times. V usage is TRBV28 and J usage is TRBJ2-7; the D is unclear. The CDR3 has 11 residues. The V and J ends lost 5 bases and 4 bases respectively, with 6 bases between them. CDR1 MDHEN and CDR2 SYDVKM come from the germline V gene. Here the CDR3 reads CASSDEYEQYF. Here the CDR3 DNA reads TGTGCCAGCAGTGATGAATACGAGCAGTACTTC.

Regarding this clonotype: This CDR3 fails to terminate in the conserved phenylalanine or tryptophan, so it likely reflects a read error. The V and J genes are TRBV27 and TRBJ1-1, with 7 nucleotides matching TRBD1. CDR3 length equals 14 residues. Germline V lookup: CDR1 MNHEY, CDR2 SMNVEV (reference sequence). V dropped 1 base and J dropped 3; count of bases not matched to a gene: 2. The CDR3 DNA reads TGTGCCAGCAGTTTATACCAGGGGGACACTGAAGCTTTCCTT. Its protein product is CASSLYQGDTEAFL.

There are many counts of this clonotype. CDR3 DNA sequence: TGTGCCAGCAGCCCCCAGGCGACCGAGCAGTACTTC. As protein: CASSPQATEQYF. The chain couples TRBV12-3 or TRBV12-4 to TRBJ2-7, with no clear D. The CDR3 runs 12 residues. Deletions cut 6 bases from V and 6 bases from J, with 12 bases between.

CDR3 region: CASISSGKAFF. In DNA form, the CDR3 reads TGTGCCAGCATTTCTTCAGGGAAAGCTTTCTTT. This rearrangement joins TRBV12-3 or TRBV12-4 to TRBJ1-1, with D perhaps TRBD1 (5 bases). The CDR3 extends over 11 amino acids. Trimming pared 7 bases from V and 9 bases from J, leaving 12 bases between.

This clonotype was seen ten or more times. The chain uses TRBV6-5 and TRBJ1-5; 8 bases fit TRBD1. CDR1 is MNHEY, CDR2 SVGAGI, per germline. Trimming took 6 bases from V and 6 from J; bases not matched to a gene: 10. The CDR3 is 15 residues long. This chain's CDR3 is CASSPGQGVSQPQHF. Here the CDR3 DNA reads TGTGCCAGCAGCCCCGGACAGGGAGTATCTCAGCCCCAGCATTTT.

This clonotype has just a few counts. The genes are TRBV11-2 and TRBJ1-6; D might be TRBD1 (6 bases). Germline CDR1 reads SGHAT; CDR2 reads FQNNGV. The CDR3 sequence is 19 residues long. Between the trimmed V and J ends, which lost 2 bases and 0 bases, there was a span of 17 bases. The CDR3 DNA reads TGTGCCAGCAGCTTAAGCCCTCGAGACAGGCCCTCCTATAATTCACCCCTCCACTTT. Protein: CASSLSPRDRPSYNSPLHF. Using reference TRBV11-2 and TRBJ1-6 for the parts outside the CDR3, the full variable domain is EAGVAQSPRYKIIEKRQSVAFWCNPISGHATLYWYQQILGQGPKLLIQFQNNGVVDDSQLPKDRFSAERLKGVDSTLKIQPAKLEDSAVYLCASSLSPRDRPSYNSPLHFGNGTRLTVT.

Many counts were recorded for this clonotype. The chain joins TRBV2 to TRBJ1-5, with D perhaps TRBD1 (6 bases). Germline values: CDR1 SNHLY, CDR2 FYNNEI. Trimming left V 7 bases short and J 4 bases short, with 14 bases between. There are 14 residues in the CDR3. In DNA form, the CDR3 reads TGTGCCAGCACCACAGGGATGGGTAATCAGCCCCAGCATTTT. Its translation is CASTTGMGNQPQHF.

This chain joins TRBV7-3 and TRBJ2-5; TRBD1 agrees at 9 bases. The CDR3 has 16 amino acids. V lost 1 base to trimming and J lost 0 bases; unmatched junction nucleotides: 3. Germline V CDR1 and CDR2: SGHTA, FQGTGA. This chain's CDR3 is CASSLIGQGNQETQYF. CDR3 nucleotides: TGTGCCAGCAGCTTAATAGGACAGGGGAACCAAGAGACCCAGTACTTC.

Ten or more counts support this clonotype. The J gene is TRBJ1-1, the V gene TRBV10-3; tentative D call: TRBD1 (5 bases). The CDR3 totals 14 residues. The V end was cut by 6 bases, the J end by 2 bases, with 13 bases between. Germline CDR1 and CDR2: ENHRY and SYGVKD. In nucleotides, the CDR3 is TGTGCCATCAGCCGTGGGACGGCCAACACTGAAGCTTTCTTT. Translation gives CAISRGTANTEAFF.

This clonotype was detected ten times or more. As DNA, the CDR3 is TGTGCCAGCAGCTTCCACCGGGACAGGGAAAGCGAGCAGTACTTC. Translated, it gives CASSFHRDRESEQYF. This chain links TRBV7-2 with TRBJ2-7; 9 nucleotides line up with TRBD1. CDR3 length equals 15 residues. The ends lost 3 bases at V and 6 bases at J; junction bases unmatched: 9. Germline loops: CDR1 SGHTA, CDR2 FQGNSA.

This clonotype was found many times. The chain recombines TRBV10-3 with TRBJ2-5, with 12 positions matching TRBD2. V dropped 4 bases and J dropped 1; count of bases not matched to a gene: 4. Germline V gene sequence: CDR1 ENHRY, CDR2 SYGVKD. The CDR3 loop spans 16 amino acids. The CDR3 loop reads CAISASTSGSQETQYF. CDR3 nucleotides: TGTGCCATCAGTGCTTCGACTAGCGGGAGCCAAGAGACCCAGTACTTC.

This clonotype was observed a handful of times. Written as DNA, the CDR3 is TGTGCCAGCAGTTTACCGACATTTACCGGGGAGCTGTTTTTT. Protein sequence: CASSLPTFTGELFF. V is TRBV28 and J is TRBJ2-2; D uncertain. Germline values: CDR1 MDHEN, CDR2 SYDVKM. CDR3 length: 14 residues. V was shortened by 2 bases and J by 5 bases, with 9 bases between the two germline ends. Drawing the rest from reference TRBV28 and TRBJ2-2, the complete variable domain is DVKVTQSSRYLVKRTGEKVFLECVQDMDHENMFWYRQDPGLGLRLIYFSYDVKMKEKGDIPEGYSVSREKKERFSLILESASTNQTSMYLCASSLPTFTGELFFGEGSRLTVL.

In this sample, this clonotype turned up a few times. V is TRBV12-3 or TRBV12-4 and J is TRBJ2-3; D unresolved. This CDR3 is built from 12 residues. V was clipped by 7 bases and J by 6 bases, with 11 bases between them. Here the CDR3 reads CASMVSFDTQYF. The CDR3 DNA sequence: TGTGCCAGCATGGTCTCTTTTGATACGCAGTATTTT.

The sample holds many counts of this clonotype. The chain is built from TRBV7-2 and TRBJ1-2, with unresolved D. Germline V gene lookup returns CDR1 SGHTA and CDR2 FQGNSA. The CDR3 has 16 amino acids. V lost 1 base to trimming and J lost 0 bases, with 12 bases between them. CDR3 region: CASSLGTRISNYGYTF. CDR3 DNA: TGTGCCAGCAGCTTAGGAACCAGGATATCTAACTATGGCTACACCTTC.

This clonotype was counted at least ten times. The chain has TRBV7-6 and TRBJ2-7, with a possible D match to TRBD2 (7 bases). V dropped 5 bases and J dropped 1 base, with 15 bases sitting between them. The length of the CDR3 is 15 residues. Germline CDR1 is SGHVS and CDR2 is FNYEAQ. CDR3 in DNA: TGTGCCAGCAGCCAAAGGGGAGGGGGGTCCTACGAGCAGTACTTC. It is translated as CASSQRGGGSYEQYF.